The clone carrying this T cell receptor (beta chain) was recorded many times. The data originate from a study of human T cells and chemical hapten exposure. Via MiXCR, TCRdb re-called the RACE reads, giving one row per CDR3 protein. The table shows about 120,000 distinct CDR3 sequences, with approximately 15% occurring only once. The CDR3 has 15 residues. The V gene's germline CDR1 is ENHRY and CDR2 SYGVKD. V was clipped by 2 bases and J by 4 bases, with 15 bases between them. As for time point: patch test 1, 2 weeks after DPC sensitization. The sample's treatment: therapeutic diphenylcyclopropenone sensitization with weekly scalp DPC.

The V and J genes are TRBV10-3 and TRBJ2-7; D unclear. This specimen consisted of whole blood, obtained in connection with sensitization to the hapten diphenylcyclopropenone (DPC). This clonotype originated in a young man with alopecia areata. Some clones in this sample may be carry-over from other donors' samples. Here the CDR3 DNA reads TGTGCCATCAGTGAGAAGGGAACTTATGTTTACGAGCAGTACTTC. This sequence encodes CAISEKGTYVYEQYF.